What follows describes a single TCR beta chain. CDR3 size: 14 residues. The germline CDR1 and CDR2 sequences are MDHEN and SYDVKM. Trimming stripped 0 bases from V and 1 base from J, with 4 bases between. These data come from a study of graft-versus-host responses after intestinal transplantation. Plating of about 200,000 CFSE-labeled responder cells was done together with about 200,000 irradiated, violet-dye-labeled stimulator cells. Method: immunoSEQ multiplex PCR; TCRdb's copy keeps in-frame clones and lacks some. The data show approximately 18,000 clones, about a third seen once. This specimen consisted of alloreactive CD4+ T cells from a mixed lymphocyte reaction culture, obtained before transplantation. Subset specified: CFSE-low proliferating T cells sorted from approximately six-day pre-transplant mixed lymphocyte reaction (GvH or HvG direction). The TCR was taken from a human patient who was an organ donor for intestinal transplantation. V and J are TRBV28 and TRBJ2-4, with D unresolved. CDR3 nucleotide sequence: TGTGCCAGCAGTTTATGGGTGGCCAAAAACATTCAGTACTTC. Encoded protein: CASSLWVAKNIQYF.